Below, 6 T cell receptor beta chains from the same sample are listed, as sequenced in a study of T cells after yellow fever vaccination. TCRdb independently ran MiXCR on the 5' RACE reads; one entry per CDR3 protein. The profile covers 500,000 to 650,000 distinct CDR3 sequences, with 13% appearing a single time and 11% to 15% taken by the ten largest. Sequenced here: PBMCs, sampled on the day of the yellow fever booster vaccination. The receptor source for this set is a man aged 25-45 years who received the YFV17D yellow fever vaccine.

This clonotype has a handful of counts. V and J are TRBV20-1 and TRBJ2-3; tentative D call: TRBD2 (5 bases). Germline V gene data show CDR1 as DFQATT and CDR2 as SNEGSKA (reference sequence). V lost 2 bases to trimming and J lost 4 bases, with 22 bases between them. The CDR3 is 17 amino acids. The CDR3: CSARSPSIPGRADTQYF. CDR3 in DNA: TGCAGTGCTAGATCCCCCTCTATTCCGGGAAGGGCAGATACGCAGTATTTT.

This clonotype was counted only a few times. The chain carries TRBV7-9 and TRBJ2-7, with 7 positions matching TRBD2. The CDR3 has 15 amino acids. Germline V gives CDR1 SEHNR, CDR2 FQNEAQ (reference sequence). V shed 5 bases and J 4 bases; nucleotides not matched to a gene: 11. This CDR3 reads CASSQGAGVGYEQYF. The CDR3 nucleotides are TGTGCCAGCAGCCAAGGCGCGGGAGTTGGTTACGAGCAGTACTTC.

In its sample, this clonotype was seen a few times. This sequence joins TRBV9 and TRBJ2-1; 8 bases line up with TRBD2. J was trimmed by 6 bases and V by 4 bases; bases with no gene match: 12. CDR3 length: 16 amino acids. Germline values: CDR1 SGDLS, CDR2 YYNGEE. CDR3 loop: CASSKSMGLEGNEQFF. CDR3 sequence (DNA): TGTGCCAGCAGCAAATCTATGGGACTAGAGGGCAATGAGCAGTTCTTC.

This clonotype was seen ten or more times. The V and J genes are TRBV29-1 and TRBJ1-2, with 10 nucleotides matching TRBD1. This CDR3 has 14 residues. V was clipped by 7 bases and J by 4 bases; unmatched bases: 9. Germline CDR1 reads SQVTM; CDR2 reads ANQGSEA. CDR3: CSAEPGQGPYGYTF. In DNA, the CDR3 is TGCAGCGCGGAGCCGGGACAGGGGCCCTATGGCTACACCTTC.

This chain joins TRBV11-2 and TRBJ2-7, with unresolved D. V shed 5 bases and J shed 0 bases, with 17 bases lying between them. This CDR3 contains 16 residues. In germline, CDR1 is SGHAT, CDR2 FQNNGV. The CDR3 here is CASSPQYQVSSYEQYF. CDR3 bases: TGTGCCAGCAGCCCCCAATATCAGGTCAGCTCCTACGAGCAGTACTTC.

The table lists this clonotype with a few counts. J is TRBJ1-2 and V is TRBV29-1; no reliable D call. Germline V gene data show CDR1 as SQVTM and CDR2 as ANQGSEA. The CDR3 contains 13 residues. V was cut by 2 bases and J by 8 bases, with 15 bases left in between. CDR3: CSVELSRNGGYTF. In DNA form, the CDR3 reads TGCAGCGTTGAACTGTCCAGGAATGGGGGCTACACCTTC. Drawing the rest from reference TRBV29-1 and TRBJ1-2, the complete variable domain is SAVISQKPSRDICQRGTSLTIQCQVDSQVTMMFWYRQQPGQSLTLIATANQGSEATYESGFVIDKFPISRPNLTFSTLTVSNMSPEDSSIYLCSVELSRNGGYTFGSGTRLTVV.